This TCR beta chain emerged from a study of blood T cell repertoires in COVID-19. Overall study context: The United States, Italy and Spain were the sources of the acute and convalescent COVID-19 samples. T cells, B-cell-depleted T cells, or PBMCs provided the cDNA or gDNA that served as material.

The CDR3 covers 16 residues. Germline CDR1 is MGHDK and CDR2 is SYGVNS. Trimming left V 9 bases short and J 4 bases short, with 24 bases between. How the authors handled the data: Quantification of nucleated cells was approximated via reference gene primer amplification. This table comes from immunoSEQ multiplex PCR, and its TCRdb copy is limited to in-frame clones, with some not included. V and J calls and clone size follow that table, whereas D and trimming were derived from the DNA. Here the sample spans around 220,000 clones, approximately 79% being singletons. The receptor was derived from a woman of 80 years or more with active or convalescent COVID-19. Material for sequencing was peripheral blood. V is TRBV25-1 and J is TRBJ2-5, with D unresolved. The DNA of the CDR3 is TGTGCCAGTAGCCGTCTGACCAATCTCCTTCGAGAGACCCAGTACTTC. It yields the protein CASSRLTNLLRETQYF. Looking up the rest from reference TRBV25-1 and TRBJ2-5 gives the full variable domain: EADIYQTPRYLVIGTGKKITLECSQTMGHDKMYWYQQDPGMELHLIHYSYGVNSTEKGDLSSESTVSRIRTEHFPLTLESARPSHTSQYLCASSRLTNLLRETQYFGPGTRLLVL.